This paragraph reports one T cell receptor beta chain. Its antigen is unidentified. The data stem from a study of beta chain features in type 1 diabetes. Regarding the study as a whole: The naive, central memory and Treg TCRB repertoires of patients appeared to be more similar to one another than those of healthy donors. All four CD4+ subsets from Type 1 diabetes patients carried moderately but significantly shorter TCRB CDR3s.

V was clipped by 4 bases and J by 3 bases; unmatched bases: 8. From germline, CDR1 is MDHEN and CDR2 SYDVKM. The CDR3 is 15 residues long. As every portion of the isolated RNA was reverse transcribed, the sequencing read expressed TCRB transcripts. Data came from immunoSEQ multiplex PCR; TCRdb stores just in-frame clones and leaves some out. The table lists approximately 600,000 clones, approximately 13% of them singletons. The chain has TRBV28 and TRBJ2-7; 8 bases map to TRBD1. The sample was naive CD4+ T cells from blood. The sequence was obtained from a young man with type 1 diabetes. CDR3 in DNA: TGTGCCAGCAGTTCCCCCGGAGACAGGGGCTACGAGCAGTACTTC. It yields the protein CASSSPGDRGYEQYF.